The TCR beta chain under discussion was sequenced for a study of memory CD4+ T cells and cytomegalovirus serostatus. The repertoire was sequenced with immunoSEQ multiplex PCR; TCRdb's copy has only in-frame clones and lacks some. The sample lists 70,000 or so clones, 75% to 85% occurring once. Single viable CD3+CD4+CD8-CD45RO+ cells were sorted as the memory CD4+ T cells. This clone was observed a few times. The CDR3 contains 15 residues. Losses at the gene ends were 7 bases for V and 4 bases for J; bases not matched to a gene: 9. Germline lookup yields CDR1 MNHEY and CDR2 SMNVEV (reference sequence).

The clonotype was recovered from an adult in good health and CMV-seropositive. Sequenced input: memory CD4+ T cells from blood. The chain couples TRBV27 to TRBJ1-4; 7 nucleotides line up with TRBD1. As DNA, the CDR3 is TGTGCCAGCACCTCCTACAGGGGTGTTAATGAAAAACTGTTTTTT. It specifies CASTSYRGVNEKLFF.